The T cell receptor (beta chain) under discussion was sequenced for a study of T cells in Graves' hyperthyroidism and ophthalmopathy. This clonotype showed up many times. No antigen is known for it. General observations from the study: Peripheral blood also featured most of the thyroid clonotypes expanded above 0.001. The authors' 13 V-J model separated ophthalmopathy from stable hyperthyroidism. It was a median approximately 6.9 months before onset that the model predicted ophthalmopathy.

Uncontrolled infection, other autoimmune disease, pregnancy or lactation barred patients from enrollment. Researchers took RNA transcripts and amplified the TCR beta CDR3 regions from them. First-round RT-PCR with HTBI primers amplified the TCR CDR3 region. TCRdb ran MiXCR on the multiplex PCR reads and lists one entry per CDR3 protein. The repertoire holds hundreds of thousands of distinct CDR3 sequences, with 35% as singletons. Germline V CDR1 and CDR2: SQVTM, ANQGSEA. CDR3 length: 10 residues. Trimming stripped 5 bases from V and 8 bases from J, with 10 bases between. The source is a woman aged 40 to 50 with Graves' hyperthyroidism. Specimen: blood. The chain carries TRBV29-1 and TRBJ2-7, with D unclear. DNA for the CDR3: TGCAGCGTTCTCTTAGGCAAGCAGTACTTC. The encoded protein is CSVLLGKQYF.